This paragraph covers one TCR beta chain sequence. As yet, its antigen is unknown. The data are from a study of CD8 T cells in ankylosing spondylitis. Overall study findings and caveats: Characteristic, it appeared, of ankylosing spondylitis blood was a TCR beta motif of eight or nine highly homologous variants. Some of the motif variants had earlier been found in reactive arthritis patients' fluid and blood.

The CDR3 loop spans 14 amino acids. Trimming took off 9 bases at V and 1 base at J, with 13 bases between the two ends. Looked up from germline, CDR1 is MNHEY and CDR2 is SVGAGI. TCRdb processed the 5' RACE reads anew with MiXCR; each CDR3 protein has one entry. The sample records 150,000 to 200,000 distinct CDR3 sequences, 18% being singletons. This sequence joins TRBV6-5 and TRBJ2-1, with TRBD2 as a possible D gene (6 bases). The sequencing input was blood, either unsorted or a sorted T cell fraction (not recorded which). This TCR came from a male donor aged 10 to 35 with ankylosing spondylitis or in good health (not recorded which). CDR3 loop: CASSSARSYNEQFF. DNA for the CDR3: TGTGCCAGTTCTAGCGCTAGGTCCTACAATGAGCAGTTCTTC.